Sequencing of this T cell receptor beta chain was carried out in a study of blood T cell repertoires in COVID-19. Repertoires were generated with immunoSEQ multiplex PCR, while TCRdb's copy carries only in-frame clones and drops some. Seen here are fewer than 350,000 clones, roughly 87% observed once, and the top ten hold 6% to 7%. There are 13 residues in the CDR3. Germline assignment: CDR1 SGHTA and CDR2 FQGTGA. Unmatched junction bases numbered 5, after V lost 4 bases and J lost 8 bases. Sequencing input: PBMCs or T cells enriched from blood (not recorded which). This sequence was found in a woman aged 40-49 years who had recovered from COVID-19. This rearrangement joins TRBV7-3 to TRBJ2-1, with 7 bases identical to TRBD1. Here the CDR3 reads CASSSHRGDEQFF. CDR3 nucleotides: TGTGCCAGCAGCTCCCACAGGGGCGATGAGCAGTTCTTC.